The T cell receptor beta chain described here comes from a study of cytomegalovirus exposure and HLA in healthy donors. The study, taken as a whole, reports: Common viral pathogens seemed to be connected with several of the most significant clusters, according to a later analysis.

This clone has only one observation. The antigen is not known. Germline trimming cut 6 bases from V and 2 bases from J; bases unmatched to any gene: 6. Germline assignment: CDR1 MNHNS and CDR2 SASEGT. The CDR3 is 14 residues long. PCR employed 60 Vbeta and 13 Jbeta primers. Repertoires were generated with immunoSEQ multiplex PCR, while TCRdb's copy carries only in-frame clones and drops some. Here the sample spans 160,000 or so clones, roughly 79% being singletons. This TCR came from a woman in her thirties or forties in good health and CMV-seropositive. Material: PBMCs. The V call is TRBV6-1, the J call TRBJ1-1, with TRBD1 matching 7 bases. Here the CDR3 reads CASRADRSNTEAFF. The CDR3 DNA is TGTGCCAGCAGAGCGGACAGGTCCAACACTGAAGCTTTCTTT.